This T cell receptor (beta chain) was identified in a study of T cell responses to AZD1222 COVID-19 vaccine. Study as a whole: Analyses pooled second doses at about 4 or about 12 weeks. General study results and limits: Reportedly, close to half of spike-specific TCRs are directed against unmutated variant regions. Clonal diversity was possibly underestimated; the donors were predominantly white British and more often female.

This table comes from immunoSEQ multiplex PCR, and its TCRdb copy is limited to in-frame clones, with some not included. The table records some 130,000 clones, approximately 90% of them present only once. With respect to this clone: The antigen is not known.

V lost 5 bases, J lost 6 bases, and 3 bases stayed unmatched. CDR3 length: 12 amino acids. Germline values: CDR1 SEHNR, CDR2 FQNEAQ (reference sequence). The TCR comes from an adult in good health. The sample was peripheral blood, taken on day 0 of AZD1222 vaccination. This chain uses TRBV7-9 with TRBJ2-7, with 8 bases lining up with TRBD1. The CDR3 DNA reads TGTGCCAGCAGCCAAGACAGGGGCGAGCAGTACTTC. This codes for CASSQDRGEQYF.